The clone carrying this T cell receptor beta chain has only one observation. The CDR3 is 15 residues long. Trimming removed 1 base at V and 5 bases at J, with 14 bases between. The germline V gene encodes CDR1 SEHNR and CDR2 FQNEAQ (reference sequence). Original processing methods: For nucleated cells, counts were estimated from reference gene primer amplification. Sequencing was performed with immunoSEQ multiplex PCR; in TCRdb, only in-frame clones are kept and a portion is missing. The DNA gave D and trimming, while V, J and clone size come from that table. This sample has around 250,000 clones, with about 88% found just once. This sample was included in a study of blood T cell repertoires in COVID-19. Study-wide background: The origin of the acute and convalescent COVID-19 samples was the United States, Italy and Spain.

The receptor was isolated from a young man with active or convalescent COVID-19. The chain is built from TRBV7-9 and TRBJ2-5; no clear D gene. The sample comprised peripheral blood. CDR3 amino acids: CASSLVSLASETQYF. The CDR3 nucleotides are TGTGCCAGCAGCTTAGTGTCGCTGGCCTCGGAGACCCAGTACTTC.